This paragraph reports one T cell receptor beta chain. Its antigen is as yet unknown. This entry is derived from a study of follicular helper T cells after annual influenza vaccination. The time point: 2015-2016 season, pre-vaccination. Only in-frame clones appear in the TCRdb table, and some are missing; sequencing was by immunoSEQ multiplex PCR. This table has about 10,000 clones, over 85% appearing once. Points from the study as a whole: Plasmablast frequency change correlated with clonality change in ICOS+CD38+ cTfh.

Source: CXCR5+ CD38- circulating T follicular helper cells from blood, taken on the day of influenza vaccination. Described subset: circulating Tfh, non-naive CD4+CXCR5+PD-1+ (ICOS+CD38+ or ICOS-CD38-). The origin of this receptor is an adult who received the influenza vaccine.

The CDR3 nucleotides are TGTGCCAGCAGCTTCCGTTCTACAGGGGACACTGAAGCTTTCTTT. This codes for CASSFRSTGDTEAFF. The chain joins TRBV11-2 to TRBJ1-1, with 7 bases fitting TRBD1. CDR1 and CDR2 (germline): SGHAT, FQNNGV. V shed 3 bases and J 3 bases; nucleotides not matched to a gene: 7. The CDR3 runs to 15 residues.